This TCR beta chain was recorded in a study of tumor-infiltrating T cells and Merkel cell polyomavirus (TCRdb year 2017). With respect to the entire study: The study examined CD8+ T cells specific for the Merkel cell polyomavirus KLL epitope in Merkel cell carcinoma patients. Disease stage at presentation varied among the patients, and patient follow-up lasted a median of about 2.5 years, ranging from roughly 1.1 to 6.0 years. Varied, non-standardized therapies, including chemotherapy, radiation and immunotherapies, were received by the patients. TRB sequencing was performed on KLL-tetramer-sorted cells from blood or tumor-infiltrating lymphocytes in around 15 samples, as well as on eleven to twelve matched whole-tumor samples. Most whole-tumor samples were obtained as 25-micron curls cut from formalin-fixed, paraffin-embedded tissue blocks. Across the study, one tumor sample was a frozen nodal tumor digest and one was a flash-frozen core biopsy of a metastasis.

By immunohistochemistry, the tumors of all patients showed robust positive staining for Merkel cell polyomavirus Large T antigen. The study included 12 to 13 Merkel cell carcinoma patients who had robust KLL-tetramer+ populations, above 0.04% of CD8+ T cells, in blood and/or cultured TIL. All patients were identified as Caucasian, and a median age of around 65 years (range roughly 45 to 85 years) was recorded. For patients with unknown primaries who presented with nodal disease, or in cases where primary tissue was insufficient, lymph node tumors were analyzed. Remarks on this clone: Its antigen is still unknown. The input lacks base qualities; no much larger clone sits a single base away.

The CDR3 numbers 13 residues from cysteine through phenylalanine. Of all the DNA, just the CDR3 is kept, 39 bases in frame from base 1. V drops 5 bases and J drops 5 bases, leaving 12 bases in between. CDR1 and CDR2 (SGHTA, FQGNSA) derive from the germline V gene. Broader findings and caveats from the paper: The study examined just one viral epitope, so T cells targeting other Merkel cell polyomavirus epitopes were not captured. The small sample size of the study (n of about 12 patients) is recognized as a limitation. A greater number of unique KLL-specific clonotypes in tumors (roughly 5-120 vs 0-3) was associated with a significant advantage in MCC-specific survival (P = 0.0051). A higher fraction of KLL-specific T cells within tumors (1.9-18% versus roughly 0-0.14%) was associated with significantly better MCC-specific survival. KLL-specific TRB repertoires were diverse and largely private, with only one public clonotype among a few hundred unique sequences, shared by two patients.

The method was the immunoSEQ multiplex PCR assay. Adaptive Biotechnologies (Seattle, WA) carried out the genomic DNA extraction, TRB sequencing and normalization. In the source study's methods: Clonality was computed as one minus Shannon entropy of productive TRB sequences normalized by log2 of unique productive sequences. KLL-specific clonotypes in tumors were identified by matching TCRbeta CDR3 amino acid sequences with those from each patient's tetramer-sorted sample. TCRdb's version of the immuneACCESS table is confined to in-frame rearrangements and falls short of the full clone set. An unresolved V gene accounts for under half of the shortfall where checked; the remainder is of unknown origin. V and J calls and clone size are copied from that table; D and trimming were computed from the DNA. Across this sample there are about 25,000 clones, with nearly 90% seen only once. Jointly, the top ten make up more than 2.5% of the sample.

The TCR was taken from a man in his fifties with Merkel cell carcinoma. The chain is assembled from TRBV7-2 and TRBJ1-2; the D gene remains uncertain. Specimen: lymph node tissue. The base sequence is TGTGCCAGCAGCCCAGATCGACTGTATGGCTACACCTTC. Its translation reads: CASSPDRLYGYTF.